This T cell receptor beta chain appears in the sequencing data of a study of T-cell reconstitution after alpha-beta-depleted transplantation in children. This clonotype was detected only a few times. Its target is not known. A much larger clone is a single base away; this may be a read error. There are 15 residues in the CDR3. The germline gives CDR1 SGHVS, CDR2 FQNEAQ. A TCRbeta library incorporating unique molecular identifiers was prepared. TCRdb fed the PCR reads into MiXCR, producing one record per CDR3 protein. In the table there are more than 120,000 distinct CDR3 sequences, 7.5% to 9% of which are singletons. Broader study findings: TCRbeta diversity was high at day 60 in some patients (a result of surviving recipient T cells and thymic progenitors). Reportedly, roughly two months post-transplant, alpha-beta T cells arose from several hundred expanded graft clones.

The rearrangement links TRBV7-8 to TRBJ2-6; unclear D gene. The sequence derives from a female patient aged 2 to 10 who had a stem cell transplant for congenital amegakaryocytic thrombocytopenia, so the T cells may come from the graft donor. Sequencing was performed on PBMCs, mostly from graft donor cells, taken 180 days after TCRalphabeta/CD19-depleted stem cell transplant. The CDR3 DNA is TGTGCCAACAGCCCGAGGACGCCCGGGGCCAACGTCCTGACTTTC. Translating it yields CANSPRTPGANVLTF.